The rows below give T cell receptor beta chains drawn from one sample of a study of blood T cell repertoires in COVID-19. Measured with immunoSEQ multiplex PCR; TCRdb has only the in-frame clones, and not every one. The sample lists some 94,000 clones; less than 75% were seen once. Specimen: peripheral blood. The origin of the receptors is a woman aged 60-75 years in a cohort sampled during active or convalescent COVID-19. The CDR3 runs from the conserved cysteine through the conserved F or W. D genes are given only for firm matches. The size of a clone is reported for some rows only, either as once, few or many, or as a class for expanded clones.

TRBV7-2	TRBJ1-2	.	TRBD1	TGTGCCAGCAGCCAGGGACAGGGGGCCTATGGCTACACCTTC	CASSQGQGAYGYTF
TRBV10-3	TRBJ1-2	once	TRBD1	TGTGCCACCCTAGGACAGGGAAACTATGGCTACACCTTC	CATLGQGNYGYTF
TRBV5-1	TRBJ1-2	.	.	TGCGCCAGCAGCTCTGGCGGGCGTTGGGCGTCTAACTATGGCTACACCTTC	CASSSGGRWASNYGYTF
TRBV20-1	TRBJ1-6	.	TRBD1	TGCAGTGCTAGTTCGGCAGGGGGCGGTTCCTATAATTCACCCCTCCACTTT	CSASSAGGGSYNSPLHF
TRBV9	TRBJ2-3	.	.	TGTGCCAGCAGCTTCAGAGGGACTGCCGGCACAGATACGCAGTATTTT	CASSFRGTAGTDTQYF
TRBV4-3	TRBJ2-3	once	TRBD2	TGCGCCAGCAGCCAAGATTTAGGAGCGGGATATAGCACAGATACGCAGTATTTT	CASSQDLGAGYSTDTQYF
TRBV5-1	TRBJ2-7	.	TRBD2	TGCGCCAGCAGCTACTTCTCTGCGTCGGGGGGTCTTACCTACGAGCAGTACTTC	CASSYFSASGGLTYEQYF
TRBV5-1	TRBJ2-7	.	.	TGCGCCAGCAGCTTGGCAGGTCAACCTTCCTACGAGCAGTACTTC	CASSLAGQPSYEQYF
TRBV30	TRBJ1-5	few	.	TGTGCCTGGAGTCCAGGGCAGGTTCAGCCCCAGCATTTT	CAWSPGQVQPQHF
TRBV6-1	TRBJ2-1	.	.	TGTGCCAGCAGTGAAGAAAGCCGCTCCTACAATGAGCAGTTCTTC	CASSEESRSYNEQFF